A single sample is the source of the 27 T cell receptor beta chains below, sequenced in a study of T cells after yellow fever vaccination. TCRdb itself ran the 5' RACE reads through MiXCR, one entry per CDR3 protein. The repertoire includes 250,000 to 400,000 distinct CDR3 sequences, around 4.4% of them detected once, and roughly a fifth sits in the top ten. Source: PBMCs, taken 15 days after the yellow fever booster vaccination. These receptors all stem from a man aged 18 to 35 who received the YFV17D yellow fever vaccine.

Here the CDR3 reads CASSLGGTSGAYEQYF. The DNA for the CDR3 is TGTGCCAGCAGCTTAGGTGGGACTAGTGGAGCCTACGAGCAGTACTTC. This chain links TRBV7-9 with TRBJ2-7; the match to TRBD2 covers 8 bases. Germline CDR1 and CDR2: SEHNR and FQNEAQ (reference sequence). J gave up 2 bases and V 1 base, and 7 bases lay outside the gene matches. CDR3 length: 16 residues.

Many counts were recorded for this clonotype. This chain joins TRBV10-3 and TRBJ2-5; TRBD1 agrees at 8 bases. CDR3 size: 13 residues. The germline gives CDR1 ENHRY, CDR2 SYGVKD. The V gene end was trimmed by 3 bases and the J gene end by 5 bases; junction bases not matched to a gene: 2. CDR3: CAISDRGRETQYF. CDR3 sequence (DNA): TGTGCCATCAGTGACAGGGGGCGGGAGACCCAGTACTTC.

This clonotype has a handful of counts. V usage is TRBV5-4 and J usage is TRBJ2-1, with a weak D call TRBD2 (5 bases). V dropped 2 bases and J dropped 4 bases, with 13 bases sitting between them. The CDR3 totals 15 residues. CDR1 and CDR2 from the germline V gene are SGHNT and YYREEE (reference sequence). Here the CDR3 reads CASSFGGGQYNEQFF. The DNA of the CDR3 is TGTGCCAGCAGCTTCGGCGGAGGCCAGTACAATGAGCAGTTCTTC.

In this sample, this clonotype turned up a few times. V is TRBV3-1 and J is TRBJ2-2, with D unclear. CDR1 and CDR2 (germline): LGHDT, YNNKEL (reference sequence). The CDR3 covers 14 residues. V lost 1 base and J lost 6, with 9 bases in between. The CDR3, as DNA: TGTGCCAGCAGCCAAGTCACCTCGGCCGGGGAGCTGTTTTTT. It yields the protein CASSQVTSAGELFF.

This clonotype was counted ten times or more. The chain's CDR3 is CASSADGLNTEAFF. For the CDR3, the DNA is TGTGCCAGCAGCGCGGACGGCCTGAACACTGAAGCTTTCTTT. The V and J genes are TRBV7-9 and TRBJ1-1; D remains ambiguous. Between the trimmed V and J ends, which lost 5 bases and 0 bases, there was a span of 10 bases. The CDR3 is made up of 14 amino acids. Germline CDR1 reads SEHNR; CDR2 reads FQNEAQ (reference sequence). Full variable domain (missing parts from reference TRBV7-9 and TRBJ1-1): DTGVSQNPRHKITKRGQNVTFRCDPISEHNRLYWYRQTLGQGPEFLTYFQNEAQLEKSRLLSDRFSAERPKGSFSTLEIQRTEQGDSAMYLCASSADGLNTEAFFGQGTRLTVV.

This clonotype was counted only a few times. This chain uses TRBV12-3 or TRBV12-4 with TRBJ2-7; unclear D gene. V shed 8 bases and J shed 3 bases, with 11 bases lying between them. CDR3 length equals 12 residues. CDR3 region: CASAADGYEQYF. The CDR3 DNA reads TGTGCCAGCGCCGCGGACGGCTACGAGCAGTACTTC.

This clonotype was detected ten times or more. CDR3: CASAGDTGELFF. CDR3 DNA sequence: TGTGCCAGCGCAGGGGACACCGGGGAGCTGTTTTTT. The genes are TRBV6-1 and TRBJ2-2, with D possibly TRBD1 on 6 matching bases. V shed 8 bases and J shed 3 bases, with 7 bases lying between them. Germline V gene sequence: CDR1 MNHNS, CDR2 SASEGT. The CDR3 loop spans 12 amino acids.

This clonotype was recorded a few times. The rearrangement links TRBV11-2 to TRBJ1-2, with D possibly TRBD1 on 5 matching bases. Germline assignment: CDR1 SGHAT and CDR2 FQNNGV. The CDR3 extends over 15 amino acids. Trimming left V 0 bases short and J 4 bases short, with 12 bases between. As DNA, the CDR3 is TGTGCCAGCAGCTTAGATCAGGGCCGGTTCTATGGCTACACCTTC. Amino acid sequence: CASSLDQGRFYGYTF.

This clonotype was counted between two and nine times. The rearrangement uses TRBV18 and TRBJ1-2, with D possibly being TRBD1 (5 bases). Germline V CDR1 and CDR2: KGHSH, LQKENI. The V end lost 5 bases, the J end lost 8 bases, and 15 bases lay between the germline ends. The CDR3 is 13 amino acids. This CDR3 is CASSYTLRDGYTF. DNA for the CDR3: TGTGCCAGCTCATACACTCTCCGGGACGGCTACACCTTC. Based on the CDR3 plus reference TRBV18 and TRBJ1-2, the full variable domain is NAGVMQNPRHLVRRRGQEARLRCSPMKGHSHVYWYRQLPEEGLKFMVYLQKENIIDESGMPKERFSAEFPKEGPSILRIQQVVRGDSAAYFCASSYTLRDGYTFGSGTRLTVV.

This clonotype was detected only a few times. The chain recombines TRBV9 with TRBJ1-2; D is perhaps TRBD1 (5 bases). CDR1 is SGDLS, CDR2 YYNGEE, per germline. The CDR3 extends over 15 amino acids. Trimming cost V 4 bases and J 4 bases, with 17 bases left between them. This CDR3 reads CASSNTWDGTYGYTF. The CDR3, as DNA: TGTGCCAGCAGCAATACTTGGGACGGGACCTATGGCTACACCTTC.

This clonotype was seen ten or more times. This sequence joins TRBV7-3 and TRBJ2-5, with 7 bases matching TRBD2. CDR1 and CDR2 from the germline V gene are SGHTA and FQGTGA. The V segment lost 5 bases and the J segment 5 bases; nucleotides outside the gene matches: 5. This CDR3 is 13 amino acids long. The chain's CDR3 is CASSRLARETQYF. The CDR3, as DNA: TGTGCCAGCAGCCGACTAGCACGGGAGACCCAGTACTTC.

This clonotype was picked up many times. The rearrangement uses TRBV7-9 and TRBJ2-5; D perhaps matches TRBD2 (5 bases). The CDR3 contains 12 residues. V was clipped by 4 bases and J by 7 bases, with 10 bases between them. Looked up from germline, CDR1 is SEHNR and CDR2 is FQNEAQ (reference sequence). The CDR3 sequence: CASSSWEPTQYF. As DNA, the CDR3 is TGTGCCAGCAGCTCCTGGGAGCCGACCCAGTACTTC.

A word on this clonotype: A read error may explain this, as a much larger clone is one base away. The V and J genes are TRBV5-1 and TRBJ2-7; D ambiguous. Trimming removed 4 bases from V and 9 bases from J, with 20 bases in between. Germline assignment: CDR1 SGHRS and CDR2 YFSETQ. The CDR3 length is 14 residues. CDR3 region: CASSPDARLDAQYF. Written as DNA, the CDR3 is TGCGCCAGCAGCCCGGACGCGAGACTTGACGCGCAGTACTTC.

The chain combines TRBV5-1 with TRBJ1-4, with a weak D call TRBD1 (5 bases). V lost 3 bases to trimming and J lost 8 bases, with 11 bases between them. This CDR3 has 13 residues. Germline V gives CDR1 SGHRS, CDR2 YFSETQ. The CDR3 spells CASSSAGDEKLFF. DNA of the CDR3: TGCGCCAGCAGCTCCGCGGGGGACGAAAAACTGTTTTTT.

This clonotype came up many times. The V gene is TRBV28, the J gene TRBJ1-1; D uncertain. This CDR3 is built from 11 residues. Germline CDR1 and CDR2: MDHEN and SYDVKM. The germline V and J ends were trimmed by 4 bases and 9 bases, with 9 bases remaining between them. CDR3 residues: CASSSVNKAFF. The CDR3 nucleotides are TGTGCCAGCAGTTCTGTCAACAAAGCTTTCTTT.

This clonotype was picked up many times. V usage is TRBV29-1 and J usage is TRBJ2-3; TRBD2 matches 8 bases. The germline V gene has CDR1 SQVTM and CDR2 ANQGSEA. The V segment lost 3 bases and the J segment 4 bases; nucleotides outside the gene matches: 18. The CDR3 contains 18 residues. Written as DNA, the CDR3 is TGCAGCGTTGAGTTTTCCGGGGGGGCCCAATTTTTTCCAGATACGCAGTATTTT. It codes for CSVEFSGGAQFFPDTQYF.

This clonotype was picked up a small number of times. The chain links TRBV10-2 to TRBJ2-7; weak D call: TRBD2 (5 bases). The CDR3 has 14 residues. The germline CDR1 and CDR2 sequences are WSHSY and SAAADI. Between the trimmed V and J ends, which lost 5 bases and 0 bases, there was a span of 11 bases. Here the CDR3 DNA reads TGCGCCAGCAGTAGAGGGCAAAGCTCCTACGAGCAGTACTTC. It translates to CASSRGQSSYEQYF.

This clonotype has at least ten counts. CDR3 sequence (DNA): TGTGCCACCCGCGGGACAGCGAACACCGGGGAGCTGTTTTTT. It is translated as CATRGTANTGELFF. This chain connects TRBV27 to TRBJ2-2; TRBD1 is a possible D gene (7 bases). Germline assignment: CDR1 MNHEY and CDR2 SMNVEV (reference sequence). CDR3 length equals 14 residues. Trimming removed 10 bases from V and 0 bases from J, with 12 bases in between.

This clonotype was found many times. The chain is built from TRBV10-2 and TRBJ2-7, with D unresolved. V dropped 0 bases and J dropped 3 bases, with 9 bases sitting between them. Germline values: CDR1 WSHSY, CDR2 SAAADI. CDR3 size: 14 residues. In nucleotides, the CDR3 is TGCGCCAGCAGTGAGTCGTCCACAGTCTACGAGCAGTACGTC. It translates to CASSESSTVYEQYV.

The V gene is TRBV24-1, the J gene TRBJ2-3, with D perhaps assigned TRBD1 or TRBD2 (5 bases each). Trimming cost V 3 bases and J 3 bases, with 18 bases left between them. CDR3 length equals 17 residues. The V gene's germline CDR1 is KGHDR and CDR2 SFDVKD. CDR3 coding DNA: TGTGCCACCAGTGATCCGATTACCGGGACCGTGACAGATACGCAGTATTTT. Its translation: CATSDPITGTVTDTQYF.

This clonotype was recorded many times. The chain recombines TRBV7-2 with TRBJ2-3; D call uncertain. Deletions cut 2 bases from V and 4 bases from J, with 4 bases between. The germline CDR1 and CDR2 sequences are SGHTA and FQGNSA. The CDR3 is 12 residues long. The CDR3 here is CASSLYADTQYF. The CDR3 DNA reads TGTGCCAGCAGCTTATACGCAGATACGCAGTATTTT.

The chain uses TRBV5-4 and TRBJ2-3; 9 nucleotides match TRBD1. CDR3 length: 16 residues. Germline loops: CDR1 SGHNT, CDR2 YYREEE (reference sequence). Germline trimming cut 6 bases from V and 4 bases from J; bases unmatched to any gene: 12. The CDR3 here is CASTPPGTGISDTQYF. For the CDR3, the DNA is TGTGCCAGCACCCCTCCGGGGACAGGGATTTCAGATACGCAGTATTTT.

Only a few counts were recorded for this clonotype. This chain joins TRBV5-4 and TRBJ2-2; D tentatively fits TRBD1 or TRBD2 (5 bases each). Germline assignment: CDR1 SGHNT and CDR2 YYREEE (reference sequence). This CDR3 has 13 residues. The V end was cut by 2 bases, the J end by 5 bases, with 7 bases between. CDR3 sequence: CASSFRETGELFF. For the CDR3, the DNA is TGTGCCAGCAGCTTCAGGGAGACCGGGGAGCTGTTTTTT.

This chain connects TRBV5-1 to TRBJ1-1; unclear D gene. V was cut by 0 bases and J by 7 bases, with 13 bases left in between. Germline lookup yields CDR1 SGHRS and CDR2 YFSETQ. This CDR3 is built from 14 residues. DNA of the CDR3: TGCGCCAGCAGCTTGGACGTTTCCCGCCGTGAAGCTTTCTTT. It translates to CASSLDVSRREAFF.

The table lists this clonotype with many counts. The chain recombines TRBV4-3 with TRBJ1-6, with a weak D call TRBD1 (5 bases). The CDR3 consists of 16 residues. Germline V gives CDR1 LGHNA, CDR2 YSLEER. V dropped 0 bases and J dropped 7 bases, with 13 bases sitting between them. CDR3 DNA: TGCGCCAGCAGCCAAGATCTAGGGACCGACAATTCACCCCTCCACTTT. It yields the protein CASSQDLGTDNSPLHF.

This clonotype was picked up many times. The J gene is TRBJ2-1, the V gene TRBV24-1; 8 positions match TRBD1. Unmatched junction bases numbered 11, after V lost 5 bases and J lost 3 bases. From germline, CDR1 is KGHDR and CDR2 SFDVKD. The CDR3 consists of 17 residues. CDR3 sequence: CATSAPIWTGNYNEQFF. CDR3 in DNA: TGTGCCACCAGTGCCCCCATTTGGACAGGGAACTACAATGAGCAGTTCTTC.

In its sample, this clonotype was seen many times. V and J are TRBV29-1 and TRBJ1-1, with D perhaps matching TRBD1 (5 bases). V dropped 7 bases and J dropped 0 bases, with 18 bases sitting between them. The CDR3 is 15 residues long. The germline CDR1 and CDR2 sequences are SQVTM and ANQGSEA. The CDR3 here is CSGSQGWGMNTEAFF. The CDR3 nucleotides are TGCAGCGGGTCCCAGGGCTGGGGTATGAACACTGAAGCTTTCTTT.